The clone carrying this T cell receptor (beta chain) was seen more than once but under ten times. The source of the sample is a study of T-cell memory formation after mild COVID-19. Losses at the gene ends were 3 bases for V and 3 bases for J; bases not matched to a gene: 5. The CDR3 totals 14 residues. CDR1 is SGHAT and CDR2 is FQDESV in the germline V gene (reference sequence). Each CDR3 protein is one row after TCRdb ran MiXCR on the 5' RACE reads. The repertoire includes about 440,000 distinct CDR3 sequences, about 19% of them detected once, and 7.5% to 9.5% sits in the top ten. The sequence was collected from an adult woman who had mild COVID-19 (a few samples of this study predate the infection). Cell type and time point are not known. The rearrangement joins TRBV11-1 to TRBJ2-7; 7 bases are shared with TRBD1. The sample taken for sequencing was PBMCs or a T cell subset sorted from them (not recorded which). The CDR3 region has the DNA TGTGCCAGCAGCTTTAGTACAGGGGACTACGAGCAGTACTTC. It translates to CASSFSTGDYEQYF.